The 18 T cell receptor beta chains below were found in one sample sequenced in a study of shared clonotypes between healthy human individuals. TCRdb's table, derived via immunoSEQ multiplex PCR, lists solely in-frame clones and lacks some. The sample shows 2 million to 3 million clones, approximately 93% of them seen only once. The sequencing sample was made of naive CD4+ T cells from PBMCs. Subset specified: CD45RA+ positively selected. The receptors here all came from a man aged 18 to 30 in good health. Some clones in this sample may be carry-over from other donors' samples.

The chain links TRBV19 to TRBJ2-1, with TRBD2 as a possible D gene (6 bases). There are 15 residues in the CDR3. V was clipped by 9 bases and J by 10 bases, with 25 bases between them. Germline CDR1 and CDR2: LNHDA and SQIVND (reference sequence). The CDR3 nucleotides are TGTGCCAGCCGGCGGGACCACGACCCAGGGCAGGAGCAGTTCTTC. It encodes CASRRDHDPGQEQFF.

The gene calls are TRBV30 and TRBJ1-5; TRBD1 aligns across 8 bases. J lost 6 bases, V lost 0 bases, and 10 bases had no gene match. The CDR3 sequence is 16 residues long. Germline V gives CDR1 GTSNPN, CDR2 SVGIG (reference sequence). The CDR3 DNA reads TGTGCCTGGAGTGTACCGGACAGGGTTAGAGGTCAGCCCCAGCATTTT. Translated: CAWSVPDRVRGQPQHF.

The V gene is TRBV2, the J gene TRBJ2-1, with D perhaps TRBD1 (8 bases). Germline V gene data show CDR1 as SNHLY and CDR2 as FYNNEI. Trimming removed 5 bases at V and 4 bases at J, with 12 bases between. There are 14 residues in the CDR3. DNA of the CDR3: TGTGCCAGCAGTACACAGGGGGGGTACAATGAGCAGTTCTTC. Translating it yields CASSTQGGYNEQFF.

V gene TRBV30 combines with J gene TRBJ2-5; tentative D call: TRBD1 (6 bases). Germline V gene sequence: CDR1 GTSNPN, CDR2 SVGIG (reference sequence). This CDR3 has 13 amino acids. The ends were cut back, 0 bases at V and 7 bases at J, with 12 bases in the middle. In nucleotides, the CDR3 is TGTGCCTGGAGTGTAGGGGGAGAGGGGACCCAGTACTTC. Residues: CAWSVGGEGTQYF. The whole variable domain, remainder taken from reference TRBV30 and TRBJ2-5, is SQTIHQWPATLVQPVGSPLSLECTVEGTSNPNLYWYRQAAGRGLQLLFYSVGIGQISSEVPQNLSASRPQDRQFILSSKKLLLSDSGFYLCAWSVGGEGTQYFGPGTRLLVL.

Only one count was recorded for this clone. The gene calls are TRBV30 and TRBJ2-2, with 7 bases fitting TRBD1. From germline, CDR1 is GTSNPN and CDR2 SVGIG (reference sequence). V shed 0 bases, J shed 4 bases, and the junction held 5 bases outside the gene matches. This CDR3 is built from 15 residues. The CDR3 reads CAWSVPAGGTGELFF. CDR3 sequence (DNA): TGTGCCTGGAGTGTACCGGCAGGGGGCACCGGGGAGCTGTTTTTT.

V usage is TRBV15 and J usage is TRBJ1-4, with D possibly TRBD1 on 5 matching bases. In germline, CDR1 is LNHNV, CDR2 YYDKDF (reference sequence). This CDR3 spans 13 amino acids. V was trimmed by 1 base and J by 11 bases, leaving 11 bases between them. CDR3 in DNA: TGTGCCACCAGCAGAGGGGACCGAGCTAAACTGTTTTTT. Amino acid sequence: CATSRGDRAKLFF.

The chain is built from TRBV28 and TRBJ1-4; D gene ambiguous. This CDR3 has 16 residues. Between the trimmed V and J ends, which lost 4 bases and 4 bases, there was a span of 16 bases. CDR1 is MDHEN, CDR2 SYDVKM, per germline. Here the CDR3 DNA reads TGTGCCAGCAGTTCAGCCGCAGGAGAGGGTAATGAAAAACTGTTTTTT. It is translated as CASSSAAGEGNEKLFF.

This chain uses TRBV30 with TRBJ2-3; 11 positions match TRBD2. Germline values: CDR1 GTSNPN, CDR2 SVGIG (reference sequence). This CDR3 is built from 21 residues. J lost 1 base, V lost 0 bases, and 18 bases had no gene match. The CDR3 DNA sequence: TGTGCCTGGAGTGTACGTTTTCCTAGCGGGAGGCCCAAGAAACGCACAGATACGCAGTATTTT. Amino acid sequence: CAWSVRFPSGRPKKRTDTQYF.

The chain links TRBV14 to TRBJ2-3; D unclear. Trimming took off 5 bases at V and 1 base at J, with 13 bases between the two ends. CDR1 and CDR2 from the germline V gene are SGHDN and FVKESK. The CDR3 loop spans 15 amino acids. As DNA, the CDR3 is TGTGCCAGCAGCGTTGGGAAGGTGGGCACAGATACGCAGTATTTT. This gives the protein CASSVGKVGTDTQYF.

The chain employs TRBV6-5 and TRBJ2-7, with D hard to call. The CDR3 is 12 amino acids. Between the trimmed V and J ends, which lost 5 bases and 7 bases, there was a span of 12 bases. CDR1 is MNHEY and CDR2 is SVGAGI in the germline V gene. The CDR3 DNA is TGTGCCAGCAGTAAGGGCCGCTCGGAGCAGTACTTC. Protein: CASSKGRSEQYF.

The rearrangement joins TRBV2 to TRBJ1-5; 10 bases are a match to TRBD1. Trimming removed 4 bases from V and 0 bases from J; junction bases left unmatched: 3. CDR1 and CDR2 (germline): SNHLY, FYNNEI. The CDR3 contains 16 residues. The CDR3 reads CASSGQGAGSNQPQHF. CDR3 coding DNA: TGTGCCAGCAGTGGACAGGGGGCGGGTAGCAATCAGCCCCAGCATTTT.

The chain uses TRBV18 and TRBJ2-1; the D gene is possibly TRBD2 (5 bases). V lost 5 bases and J 6 bases, leaving 8 bases between the germline ends. The germline CDR1 and CDR2 sequences are KGHSH and LQKENI. CDR3 length equals 12 residues. The CDR3 bases are TGTGCCAGCTCAACGGGAATCAATGAGCAGTTCTTC. This gives the protein CASSTGINEQFF.

Concerning this clone itself: This sample includes further DNA sequences coding for the same CDR3. The rearrangement uses TRBV28 and TRBJ2-4; D is perhaps TRBD1 (6 bases). This CDR3 region has 15 residues. Germline V lookup: CDR1 MDHEN, CDR2 SYDVKM. V lost 2 bases and J lost 0, with 8 bases in between. The CDR3 protein is CASSLGQLAKNIQYF. DNA of the CDR3: TGTGCCAGCAGTTTAGGACAGCTAGCCAAAAACATTCAGTACTTC. The whole variable domain, remainder taken from reference TRBV28 and TRBJ2-4, is DVKVTQSSRYLVKRTGEKVFLECVQDMDHENMFWYRQDPGLGLRLIYFSYDVKMKEKGDIPEGYSVSREKKERFSLILESASTNQTSMYLCASSLGQLAKNIQYFGAGTRLSVL.

This chain uses TRBV30 with TRBJ1-1; D ambiguous. V was trimmed by 2 bases and J by 7 bases, leaving 14 bases between them. Germline CDR1 reads GTSNPN; CDR2 reads SVGIG (reference sequence). The CDR3 spans 13 residues. In DNA form, the CDR3 reads TGTGCCTGGAGTAGGGAGGATTTAAATGAAGCTTTCTTT. Protein sequence: CAWSREDLNEAFF. Filled out from reference TRBV30 and TRBJ1-1, the complete variable domain reads SQTIHQWPATLVQPVGSPLSLECTVEGTSNPNLYWYRQAAGRGLQLLFYSVGIGQISSEVPQNLSASRPQDRQFILSSKKLLLSDSGFYLCAWSREDLNEAFFGQGTRLTVV.

J is TRBJ2-7 and V is TRBV10-3; 8 bases fit TRBD2. Losses at the gene ends were 4 bases for V and 3 bases for J; bases not matched to a gene: 11. The germline V gene has CDR1 ENHRY and CDR2 SYGVKD. The CDR3 is made up of 16 amino acids. The CDR3 spells CAISGNSGDAIYEQYF. The CDR3 DNA sequence: TGTGCCATCAGTGGTAATAGCGGGGACGCCATCTACGAGCAGTACTTC.

This rearrangement joins TRBV7-9 to TRBJ1-3; D not resolved. Germline CDR1 reads SEHNR; CDR2 reads FQNEAQ (reference sequence). This CDR3 is built from 14 residues. Deletions cut 5 bases from V and 1 base from J, with 9 bases between. CDR3 nucleotide sequence: TGTGCCAGCAGCCTTATCCTATCTGGAAACACCATATATTTT. Translating gives CASSLILSGNTIYF.

V is TRBV19 and J is TRBJ2-1; 8 nucleotides line up with TRBD2. The CDR3 loop spans 17 amino acids. Germline-derived CDR1 and CDR2 are LNHDA and SQIVND (reference sequence). V shed 3 bases and J 6 bases; nucleotides not matched to a gene: 13. Here the CDR3 reads CASSILMSSGMPNEQFF. In DNA, the CDR3 is TGTGCCAGTAGTATCTTGATGAGTAGCGGGATGCCCAATGAGCAGTTCTTC. The full variable domain, its missing parts supplied by reference TRBV19 and TRBJ2-1, is DGGITQSPKYLFRKEGQNVTLSCEQNLNHDAMYWYRQDPGQGLRLIYYSQIVNDFQKGDIAEGYSVSREKKESFPLTVTSAQKNPTAFYLCASSILMSSGMPNEQFFGPGTRLTVL.

The CDR3 nucleotides read TGTGCCAGCAGCTTGAGACGGGGGGAGCGTGGCACAGATACGCAGTATTTT. It specifies CASSLRRGERGTDTQYF. The chain links TRBV7-2 to TRBJ2-3, with 7 positions matching TRBD2. The V gene end was trimmed by 3 bases and the J gene end by 1 base; junction bases not matched to a gene: 10. CDR1 and CDR2 (germline): SGHTA, FQGNSA. The CDR3 sequence is 17 residues long.